These 25 T cell receptor beta chains came from one sample sequenced in a study of T cell repertoires in cytomegalovirus infection (dated by TCRdb to the late 2010s). The treatment or condition label here, explained by the study, means: in vitro stimulation with specific CMV peptide epitopes to enrich CMV-specific T cells. The antigens of these receptors remain unknown. The sample was run on an Illumina HiSeq 1500. The raw public reads went through TCRdb reprocessing: fastp at Q25, MiXCR clone calling, in-frame beta chains kept. Every distinct CDR3 protein forms one entry, paired with its most common genes and DNA. The sample yields approximately 100,000 distinct CDR3 sequences; 25% to 35% were counted once. The ten largest clonotypes hold around 80% of the sample. Sequenced here: CD8+ T cells from cultured PBMCs, sampled from culture after CMV antigen stimulation. These receptors came from a human donor in good health (CMV status not recorded). Some clones in this sample may be carry-over from other donors' samples.

The rearrangement joins TRBV7-3 to TRBJ2-3, with D hard to call. Trimming removed 2 bases from V and 5 bases from J, with 11 bases in between. CDR1 SGHTA and CDR2 FQGTGA come from the germline V gene. There are 14 residues in the CDR3. The CDR3 DNA follows: TGTGCCAGCAGCTTAGGGTTCCTGGGAGATACGCAGTATTTT. Translation gives CASSLGFLGDTQYF. Full variable domain (outside the CDR3, taken from reference TRBV7-3 and TRBJ2-3): GAGVSQTPSNKVTEKGKYVELRCDPISGHTALYWYRQSLGQGPEFLIYFQGTGAADDSGLPNDRFFAVRPEGSVSTLKIQRTERGDSAVYLCASSLGFLGDTQYFGPGTRLTVL.

This clonotype was found a few times. The chain recombines TRBV12-3 or TRBV12-4 with TRBJ2-1, with 9 nucleotides matching TRBD2. V lost 5 bases to trimming and J lost 6 bases; unmatched junction nucleotides: 8. The CDR3 is 15 amino acids. CDR3 loop: CASSRPGLAPNEQFF. The CDR3, as DNA: TGTGCCAGCAGTCGTCCGGGACTAGCTCCCAATGAGCAGTTCTTC.

This clonotype was seen at least ten times. The genes are TRBV7-9 and TRBJ2-7; 7 bases are a match to TRBD1. The CDR3 spans 14 residues. Germline V CDR1 and CDR2: SEHNR, FQNEAQ (reference sequence). The junction had 5 bases not matched to a gene; V was cut back by 5 bases and J by 1 base. The CDR3 protein is CASSPRDRSYEQYF. In nucleotides, the CDR3 is TGTGCCAGCAGCCCCCGGGACAGATCCTACGAGCAGTACTTC.

The genes are TRBV30 and TRBJ2-3; D call uncertain. The CDR3 loop spans 13 amino acids. Germline V lookup: CDR1 GTSNPN, CDR2 SVGIG (reference sequence). The V and J ends lost 3 bases and 3 bases respectively, with 10 bases between them. CDR3 nucleotides: TGTGCCTGGAGGGCGGACGGAACAGATACGCAGTATTTT. Protein: CAWRADGTDTQYF.

V and J are TRBV7-9 and TRBJ2-7; D uncertain. The CDR3 loop spans 16 amino acids. Trimming removed 5 bases from V and 4 bases from J, with 21 bases in between. Germline V gene lookup returns CDR1 SEHNR and CDR2 FQNEAQ (reference sequence). Here the CDR3 reads CASSMTSAKREYEQYF. CDR3 coding DNA: TGTGCCAGCAGCATGACCTCCGCTAAGAGAGAATACGAGCAGTACTTC. Together with reference TRBV7-9 and TRBJ2-7, the CDR3 gives the full variable domain: DTGVSQNPRHKITKRGQNVTFRCDPISEHNRLYWYRQTLGQGPEFLTYFQNEAQLEKSRLLSDRFSAERPKGSFSTLEIQRTEQGDSAMYLCASSMTSAKREYEQYFGPGTRLTVT.

This clonotype was seen only a few times. This chain links TRBV27 with TRBJ2-7; D remains unclear. Germline lookup yields CDR1 MNHEY and CDR2 SMNVEV (reference sequence). V was cut by 5 bases and J by 6 bases, with 11 bases left in between. The CDR3 consists of 12 residues. For the CDR3, the DNA is TGTGCCAGCAGTCCGGCAACCTCCGAGCAGTACTTC. This sequence encodes CASSPATSEQYF.

This clonotype was observed many times. The chain joins TRBV28 to TRBJ1-1, with TRBD1 matching 8 bases. The CDR3 contains 11 residues. V shed 3 bases and J 11 bases; nucleotides not matched to a gene: 2. CDR1 MDHEN and CDR2 SYDVKM come from the germline V gene. The CDR3 DNA is TGTGCCAGCAGTTTGGGACAGGTGGCTTTCTTT. Its translation is CASSLGQVAFF.

This chain links TRBV6-5 with TRBJ2-3; 8 bases fit TRBD2. The CDR3 has 16 amino acids. V was clipped by 6 bases and J by 4 bases; unmatched bases: 12. Germline-derived CDR1 and CDR2 are MNHEY and SVGAGI. CDR3 loop: CASRVLAGGGADTQYF. The CDR3 nucleotides read TGTGCCAGCAGGGTCCTGGCGGGGGGTGGCGCAGATACGCAGTATTTT.

This clonotype has just a few counts. This CDR3 reads CASSPFRSGGEGDTQYF. CDR3 nucleotide sequence: TGTGCCAGCAGTCCCTTCCGGAGCGGGGGCGAGGGGGATACGCAGTATTTT. The chain joins TRBV12-3 or TRBV12-4 to TRBJ2-3, with 8 bases aligning to TRBD2. CDR3 length: 17 amino acids. After removal of 5 bases from V and 6 bases from J, the junction contained 16 bases not matched to a gene.

V gene TRBV7-6 combines with J gene TRBJ1-2; D not resolved. V was trimmed by 1 base and J by 6 bases, leaving 9 bases between them. There are 13 residues in the CDR3. Germline lookup yields CDR1 SGHVS and CDR2 FNYEAQ. The CDR3 protein is CASSLGVLDGYTF. CDR3 nucleotide sequence: TGTGCCAGCAGCTTAGGGGTGTTGGATGGCTACACCTTC.

This clonotype occurred a few times. The genes are TRBV20-1 and TRBJ1-1; D unclear. Germline-derived CDR1 and CDR2 are DFQATT and SNEGSKA (reference sequence). With 3 bases removed from V and 7 bases from J, the gap between germline ends came to 15 bases. The length of the CDR3 is 13 residues. The CDR3 DNA reads TGCAGTGCTAGCCCAGGCGATGGACGTGAAGCTTTCTTT. Residues: CSASPGDGREAFF.

This clonotype came up a few times. The rearrangement uses TRBV6-5 and TRBJ2-1; possibly TRBD2 for D (6 bases). The CDR3 length is 17 residues. Germline V gene data show CDR1 as MNHEY and CDR2 as SVGAGI. Trimming shortened V by 0 bases and J by 0 bases, and 12 bases separated the two germline ends. In DNA, the CDR3 is TGTGCCAGCAGTTACTCCCCACTAGCTGTCTCCTACAATGAGCAGTTCTTC. Its protein is CASSYSPLAVSYNEQFF.

V gene TRBV15 combines with J gene TRBJ2-6, with D perhaps TRBD1 (6 bases). The CDR3 contains 16 residues. CDR1 is LNHNV and CDR2 is YYDKDF in the germline V gene (reference sequence). V was shortened by 2 bases and J by 0 bases, with 8 bases between the two germline ends. The CDR3 DNA follows: TGTGCCACCAGCAGAATACAGGGCTCTGGGGCCAACGTCCTGACTTTC. This codes for CATSRIQGSGANVLTF.

The chain links TRBV2 to TRBJ2-1; D is possibly TRBD1 (6 bases). CDR1 SNHLY and CDR2 FYNNEI come from the germline V gene. The V gene lost 7 bases and the J gene lost 0 bases, with 10 bases spanning the gap. This CDR3 has 14 residues. The CDR3 nucleotides are TGTGCCAGCATTTGGACAGACTCCTACAATGAGCAGTTCTTC. Translated, it gives CASIWTDSYNEQFF.

In DNA form, the CDR3 reads TGCGCCAGCAGCCAAGAGGGTGGGGGGAGGATAGATACGCAGTATTTT. Its translation: CASSQEGGGRIDTQYF. This rearrangement joins TRBV4-1 to TRBJ2-3; a possible D gene is TRBD2 (6 bases). Germline CDR1 reads MGHRA; CDR2 reads YSYEKL. The length of the CDR3 is 16 residues. The ends were cut back, 0 bases at V and 5 bases at J, with 15 bases in the middle.

This clonotype was observed a handful of times. The chain joins TRBV12-3 or TRBV12-4 to TRBJ2-4, with D hard to call. This CDR3 has 14 amino acids. V was pared by 6 bases and J by 0 bases, with 9 bases between. The CDR3 is CASRPDTAKNIQYF. CDR3 sequence (DNA): TGTGCCAGCAGACCCGACACAGCCAAAAACATTCAGTACTTC.

This clonotype was counted a few times. V and J are TRBV12-3 or TRBV12-4 and TRBJ2-7; 9 bases match TRBD1. The CDR3 has 12 residues. J gave up 6 bases and V 6 bases, and 3 bases lay outside the gene matches. CDR3: CASSGTGPEQYF. The CDR3, as DNA: TGTGCCAGCAGCGGGACAGGGCCCGAGCAGTACTTC.

This clonotype has a handful of counts. The chain recombines TRBV5-6 with TRBJ2-7, with D uncertain. The V end was cut by 0 bases, the J end by 2 bases, with 12 bases between. There are 15 residues in the CDR3. Germline V gene lookup returns CDR1 SGHDT and CDR2 YYEEEE. The CDR3 nucleotides read TGTGCCAGCAGCTTGGATCGAATTCCGGCCTACGAGCAGTACTTC. Encoded protein: CASSLDRIPAYEQYF.

This clonotype was seen a few times. The rearrangement uses TRBV12-3 or TRBV12-4 and TRBJ2-7; no clear D. This CDR3 has 14 amino acids. V dropped 1 base and J dropped 3 bases, with 10 bases sitting between them. The CDR3 bases are TGTGCCAGCAGTTTAGAGGACCGCAGCTACGAGCAGTACTTC. This encodes CASSLEDRSYEQYF.

This clonotype was seen more than once but under ten times. J is TRBJ2-1 and V is TRBV14, with D possibly TRBD2 on 7 matching bases. The V and J ends lost 5 bases and 2 bases respectively, with 16 bases between them. Germline CDR1 reads SGHDN; CDR2 reads FVKESK. The CDR3 contains 16 residues. CDR3 coding DNA: TGTGCCAGCAGCGAATGGGGGGGGGCCGCCTACAATGAGCAGTTCTTC. Translation gives CASSEWGGAAYNEQFF.

The CDR3 loop reads CASIPHASGRLNTGELFF. The CDR3 DNA reads as TGTGCCAGCATCCCACACGCTAGCGGGCGACTTAACACCGGGGAGCTGTTTTTT. The chain joins TRBV2 to TRBJ2-2; TRBD2 aligns across 8 bases. The CDR3 is 18 amino acids. Unmatched junction bases numbered 15, after V lost 7 bases and J lost 2 bases. Looked up from germline, CDR1 is SNHLY and CDR2 is FYNNEI.

The chain employs TRBV5-1 and TRBJ1-2; 10 bases agree with TRBD1. V trimming: 0 bases; J trimming: 6 bases; junction bases outside the gene matches: 5. Germline-derived CDR1 and CDR2 are SGHRS and YFSETQ. The CDR3 extends over 15 amino acids. The CDR3 loop is CASSLDPTGGDGYTF. CDR3 nucleotide sequence: TGCGCCAGCAGCTTGGATCCGACAGGGGGCGATGGCTACACCTTC. Supplemented by reference TRBV5-1 and TRBJ1-2, the full variable domain reads KAGVTQTPRYLIKTRGQQVTLSCSPISGHRSVSWYQQTPGQGLQFLFEYFSETQRNKGNFPGRFSGRQFSNSRSEMNVSTLELGDSALYLCASSLDPTGGDGYTFGSGTRLTVV.

This clonotype was counted only a few times. The J gene is TRBJ2-5, the V gene TRBV7-6; weak D call: TRBD1 (5 bases). V was pared by 4 bases and J by 5 bases, with 14 bases between. The CDR3 has 14 amino acids. The germline gives CDR1 SGHVS, CDR2 FNYEAQ. The CDR3 sequence: CASSWSGMEETQYF. CDR3 DNA: TGTGCCAGCAGCTGGTCAGGGATGGAGGAGACCCAGTACTTC. The whole variable domain, filled in from reference TRBV7-6 and TRBJ2-5, reads GAGVSQSPRYKVTKRGQDVALRCDPISGHVSLYWYRQALGQGPEFLTYFNYEAQQDKSGLPNDRFSAERPEGSISTLTIQRTEQRDSAMYRCASSWSGMEETQYFGPGTRLLVL.

Concerning this clonotype: A much larger clone is a single base away; this may be a read error. The chain links TRBV6-6 to TRBJ2-1, with D perhaps TRBD1 (6 bases). CDR3 length: 14 residues. CDR1 is MNHNY, CDR2 SVGAGI, per germline (reference sequence). CDR3 residues: CASSLGQTYNKQFF. DNA for the CDR3: TGTGCCAGCAGTCTTGGACAGACCTACAATAAGCAGTTCTTC.

This clonotype was detected a few times. The J gene is TRBJ2-5, the V gene TRBV11-2; no reliable D call. Germline values: CDR1 SGHAT, CDR2 FQNNGV. The V and J ends lost 5 bases and 5 bases respectively, with 18 bases between them. This CDR3 region has 15 residues. CDR3 bases: TGTGCCAGCAGCCCGGTGGTAGCCGCGATGGAGACCCAGTACTTC. Translated: CASSPVVAAMETQYF.